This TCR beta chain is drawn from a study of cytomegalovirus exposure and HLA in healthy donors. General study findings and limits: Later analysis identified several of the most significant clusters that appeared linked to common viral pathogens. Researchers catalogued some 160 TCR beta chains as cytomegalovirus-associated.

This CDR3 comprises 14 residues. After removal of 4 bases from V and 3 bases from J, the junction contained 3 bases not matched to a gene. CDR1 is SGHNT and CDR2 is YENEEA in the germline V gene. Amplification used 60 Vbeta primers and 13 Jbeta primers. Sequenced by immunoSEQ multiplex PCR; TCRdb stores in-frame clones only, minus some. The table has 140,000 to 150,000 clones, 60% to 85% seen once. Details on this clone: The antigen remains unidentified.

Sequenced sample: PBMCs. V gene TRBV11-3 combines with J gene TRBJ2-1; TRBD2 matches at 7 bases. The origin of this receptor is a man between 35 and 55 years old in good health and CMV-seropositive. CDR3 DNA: TGTGCCAGCAGCTCCGGGACTAACTACAATGAGCAGTTCTTC. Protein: CASSSGTNYNEQFF.